These T cell receptor beta chains were read from a single sample in a study of T cell repertoires in cytomegalovirus infection. Each CDR3 protein gets one entry after TCRdb re-called the reads with MiXCR. The data contain 350,000 to 500,000 distinct CDR3 sequences, roughly a third of them singletons. The sequenced sample consisted of PBMCs. The source is a human donor in good health (CMV status not recorded). Some clones in this sample may be carry-over from other donors' samples. Both conserved end residues are part of each CDR3. The order of the fields is V gene, J gene, D gene, clone size, CDR3 protein, CDR3 DNA. The D gene is left open where the match is weak. Clone size, where shown, is once, few, many, or a class for clones that have expanded.

>TRBV19|TRBJ2-3|-|few
CASSIRSAATQYF
TGTGCCAGTAGTATAAGGTCAGCGGCCACGCAGTATTTT
>TRBV6-2/TRBV6-3|TRBJ1-3|-|few
CASSYSGRRHSGNTIYF
TGTGCCAGCAGTTACTCAGGCAGAAGACACTCTGGAAACACCATATATTTT
>TRBV7-6|TRBJ1-1|-|-
CASSPRPIEGLGTEAFF
TGTGCCAGCAGCCCCCGCCCGATTGAAGGGTTGGGCACTGAAGCTTTCTTT
>TRBV7-2|TRBJ2-7|TRBD2|many
CASRGMGGDEQYF
TGTGCCAGCAGGGGGATGGGGGGGGACGAGCAGTACTTC
>TRBV5-1|TRBJ2-1|-|-
CASNRGDYNEQFF
TGCGCCAGCAACCGCGGGGACTACAATGAGCAGTTCTTC
>TRBV4-1|TRBJ2-7|-|few
CASSHYDSYEQYF
TGCGCCAGCAGCCACTACGACAGCTACGAGCAGTACTTC
>TRBV6-5|TRBJ1-5|TRBD1|-
CASSYSPIGTGDNQPQHF
TGTGCCAGCAGTTACTCGCCGATCGGGACAGGGGATAATCAGCCCCAGCATTTT
>TRBV5-8|TRBJ1-2|TRBD1|-
CASSQGDRSAGTF
TGTGCCAGCAGCCAGGGGGACAGGAGCGCAGGCACCTTC
>TRBV6-1|TRBJ2-1|TRBD1|-
CASSASTGTGYINEQFF
TGTGCCAGCAGTGCCAGCACCGGGACAGGATATATAAATGAGCAGTTCTTC
>TRBV6-1|TRBJ1-5|-|-
CASTGLSNQPQHF
TGTGCCAGCACCGGACTTAGCAATCAGCCCCAGCATTTT
>TRBV15|TRBJ2-3|-|few
CATSSGQLTDTQYF
TGTGCCACCAGCAGCGGACAGCTGACAGATACGCAGTATTTT
>TRBV11-2|TRBJ1-4|-|-
CASTPGWVRDEKLFF
TGTGCCAGCACTCCAGGGTGGGTTCGGGACGAAAAACTGTTTTTT
>TRBV5-1|TRBJ1-5|TRBD1|-
CASSRTGSQPQHF
TGCGCCAGCAGCCGGACAGGGAGTCAGCCCCAGCATTTT
>TRBV28|TRBJ1-1|TRBD1|-
CASSFANRGNTEAFF
TGTGCCAGCAGTTTCGCAAACAGGGGGAACACTGAAGCTTTCTTT
>TRBV5-6|TRBJ1-1|-|-
CASSLVGSPEAFF
TGTGCCAGCAGCTTGGTTGGGTCCCCTGAAGCTTTCTTT
>TRBV7-6|TRBJ2-1|TRBD2|many
CASSPYVAGARSYNEQFF
TGTGCCAGCAGCCCCTACGTAGCGGGAGCCCGCTCCTACAATGAGCAGTTCTTC
>TRBV7-6|TRBJ2-1|-|many
CASSLGGTLGEGEQFF
TGTGCCAGCAGCTTAGGTGGGACCCTTGGGGAAGGTGAGCAGTTCTTC
>TRBV19|TRBJ1-5|-|few
CASSTPPSPSNQPQHF
TGTGCCAGTAGTACCCCCCCAAGTCCTTCCAATCAGCCCCAGCATTTT
>TRBV2|TRBJ1-5|TRBD1|-
CASDDGGDRGLTSNQPQHF
TGTGCCAGCGACGATGGTGGGGACAGGGGCCTAACTAGCAATCAGCCCCAGCATTTT
>TRBV7-8|TRBJ1-4|TRBD1|many
CASSRDRDPNEKLFF
TGTGCCAGCAGCCGAGACAGGGATCCTAATGAAAAACTGTTTTTT
>TRBV18|TRBJ1-1|-|few
CASYLEGSTEAFF
TGTGCCAGCTACTTGGAGGGCTCCACTGAAGCTTTCTTT
>TRBV19|TRBJ2-6|-|few
CASSINSGAGANVLTF
TGTGCCAGTAGTATTAATTCAGGGGCCGGGGCCAACGTCCTGACTTTC
>TRBV6-6|TRBJ2-3|TRBD1|-
CASSYGDSDTQYF
TGTGCCAGCAGTTACGGGGACAGTGATACGCAGTATTTT
>TRBV20-1|TRBJ2-2|-|-
CSAKIGITGELFF
TGCAGTGCTAAAATTGGGATCACCGGGGAGCTGTTTTTT
>TRBV6-6|TRBJ2-2|-|-
CASSKGTPQGTNTGELVF
TGTGCCAGCAGTAAAGGGACACCACAGGGAACGAACACCGGGGAGCTGGTTTTT
>TRBV7-2|TRBJ2-1|-|many
CASNFPGLTYNEQFF
TGTGCCAGCAACTTTCCGGGACTCACCTACAATGAGCAGTTCTTC
>TRBV29-1|TRBJ1-2|TRBD1|-
CSVRQGRVGYTF
TGCAGCGTTCGACAGGGTCGGGTTGGCTACACCTTC
>TRBV6-1|TRBJ1-2|-|-
CASWTVITFGGYTF
TGTGCCAGCTGGACCGTGATTACCTTTGGGGGCTACACCTTC
>TRBV7-2|TRBJ2-1|TRBD2|many
CASSQTYASGGNYNEQFF
TGTGCCAGCAGCCAGACGTACGCGAGCGGGGGGAACTACAATGAGCAGTTCTTC
>TRBV20-1|TRBJ2-1|-|-
CSARDPGHFVNEQFF
TGCAGTGCTAGAGATCCGGGACACTTTGTCAATGAGCAGTTCTTC
>TRBV11-2|TRBJ2-7|TRBD1|few
CASSLAWGTGGVYEQYF
TGTGCCAGCAGCTTAGCCTGGGGGACAGGGGGCGTCTACGAGCAGTACTTC
>TRBV7-9|TRBJ2-7|-|few
CASGRNDYEQYF
TGTGCCAGCGGGCGAAATGACTACGAGCAGTACTTC
>TRBV12-3/TRBV12-4|TRBJ1-5|-|-
CASNLDRNQPQHF
TGTGCCAGCAACCTAGACAGGAATCAGCCCCAGCATTTT
>TRBV6-6|TRBJ2-4|TRBD2|-
CASSYGRDKNIQYF
TGTGCCAGCAGTTACGGGAGGGACAAAAACATTCAGTACTTC
>TRBV6-5|TRBJ1-5|-|-
CASSAGRGPQPQHF
TGTGCCAGCAGCGCGGGGAGGGGTCCTCAGCCCCAGCATTTT
>TRBV27|TRBJ1-1|-|-
CASSPEGLRTEAFF
TGTGCCAGCAGCCCAGAGGGTCTGCGAACTGAAGCTTTCTTT
>TRBV4-1|TRBJ2-1|-|many
CASSQSGTAYNEQFF
TGCGCCAGCAGCCAAAGCGGCACAGCCTACAATGAGCAGTTCTTC
>TRBV9|TRBJ1-1|-|-
CASSKGPTVNTEAFF
TGTGCCAGCTCAAAAGGGCCGACCGTGAACACTGAAGCTTTCTTT
>TRBV6-1|TRBJ2-2|-|-
CASRAFGTNTGELFF
TGTGCCAGCCGGGCTTTTGGGACAAACACCGGGGAGCTGTTTTTT
>TRBV6-1|TRBJ2-7|-|many
CASSGQEYEQYF
TGTGCCAGCAGTGGACAGGAATACGAGCAGTACTTC
>TRBV7-2|TRBJ2-2|TRBD2|many
CASSLVTGGNGELFF
TGTGCCAGCAGCTTAGTGACGGGGGGGAACGGGGAGCTGTTTTTT
>TRBV3-1|TRBJ2-1|TRBD2|few
CASSRGGTPYNEQFF
TGTGCCAGCAGCCGCGGGGGAACCCCCTACAATGAGCAGTTCTTC
>TRBV7-9|TRBJ2-1|-|-
CASSFPAEFSYNEQFF
TGTGCCAGCAGCTTCCCAGCGGAGTTCTCCTACAATGAGCAGTTCTTC
>TRBV27|TRBJ2-1|TRBD2|-
CASSLWPAGDPNNNEQFF
TGTGCCAGCAGTTTATGGCCAGCGGGGGATCCCAATAACAATGAGCAGTTCTTC
>TRBV27|TRBJ2-4|-|-
CASSLNSVAKNIQYF
TGTGCCAGCAGTCTAAACAGCGTAGCCAAAAACATTCAGTACTTC
>TRBV7-9|TRBJ2-5|-|few
CASSLWMGGQETQYF
TGTGCCAGCAGCTTGTGGATGGGGGGACAAGAGACCCAGTACTTC
>TRBV7-8|TRBJ2-5|TRBD2|-
CASSLQRGGGETQYF
TGTGCCAGCAGCTTACAGCGGGGTGGGGGAGAGACTCAGTACTTC
>TRBV2|TRBJ1-2|-|-
CASSGFRSDYGYTF
TGTGCCAGCAGTGGTTTTAGGTCCGACTATGGCTACACCTTC
>TRBV12-3/TRBV12-4|TRBJ2-3|-|once
CASSPGVTSTDTQYF
TGTGCCAGCAGTCCGGGGGTTACAAGCACAGATACGCAGTATTTT
>TRBV6-5|TRBJ1-2|TRBD1|few
CASRRDRGYGYTF
TGTGCCAGCAGGAGGGACAGGGGGTATGGCTACACCTTC
>TRBV19|TRBJ1-5|-|few
CASTSRQGEWNQPQHF
TGTGCCAGTACCAGCCGTCAGGGAGAGTGGAATCAGCCCCAGCATTTT
>TRBV27|TRBJ1-5|-|once
CASGGGLQPQHF
TGTGCCAGCGGGGGGGGCCTTCAGCCCCAGCATTTT
>TRBV12-3/TRBV12-4|TRBJ1-5|TRBD1|once
CASSREVLDRHNQHQPF
TGTGCCAGCAGCCGAGAAGTGTTGGACAGGCACAATCAGCACCAGCCTTTT
>TRBV7-6|TRBJ2-7|-|many
CASSLDRDGSSYEQYF
TGTGCCAGCAGCTTAGACCGGGACGGAAGCTCCTACGAGCAGTACTTC
>TRBV6-1|TRBJ1-1|-|few
CASVPSRAGRDTEAFF
TGTGCCAGCGTACCAAGTCGGGCAGGCAGGGACACTGAAGCTTTCTTT
>TRBV7-2|TRBJ2-3|TRBD2|many
CASRRTSGGPRDTQYF
TGTGCCAGCAGACGTACTAGCGGGGGGCCTCGGGATACGCAGTATTTT